The present TCR beta chain was sequenced within a study of T cells after yellow fever vaccination (dated by TCRdb to the late 2010s). With regard to the full study: The SMART-Seq v4 Ultra Low Input RNA kit was used to prepare libraries from fractions with low cell numbers. Blood was drawn at multiple timepoints before and after primary and secondary immunization, with bulk PBMC replicates and cell subsets isolated. Two healthy male donors, one aged 18 to 30 and one aged 30 to 40 years, were included in the cohort. To follow T-cell clones before and after primary and booster YFV17D yellow fever vaccination, bulk TCR alpha and beta repertoires were sequenced over time.

This clonotype showed up many times. No cognate antigen has been identified for it. No base quality values were provided; no much bigger clone lies one nucleotide off. In light of the paper, this sample's treatment or condition label describes: live attenuated yellow fever vaccine strain. At every blood-draw timepoint, two biological replicates of bulk PBMCs were collected. A standard Ficoll-Paque protocol was used to isolate PBMCs from peripheral blood. RNA was extracted with TriZol from bulk PBMCs, CD4 and CD8 fractions, and dextramer-positive and dextramer-negative fractions. The germline V gene sets CDR1 to SGHVS and CDR2 to FNYEAQ. V is shortened by 2 bases, J by 4 bases, and the region joining them spans 12 bases. The cysteine opens and the phenylalanine closes a CDR3 of 14 amino acids. The retained sequence is limited to the CDR3, 42 bases, with the frame set at the first base. Results the study describes overall, beyond this receptor: Most clones expanded after primary vaccination were re-detected after the booster (almost 97% of CD4 and 88% of CD8), suggesting broad memory maintenance. Compared with the primary T-cell response, the secondary T-cell response was faster but weaker, reaching its peak on day 5 rather than on day 15. A small fraction of clonotypes showed up in both the CD4 and CD8 compartments, probably as a result of convergent recombination. Computational filtering was needed because FACS-sorted repertoires could contain abundant contaminating clonotypes from the bulk population. Because only a couple of donors were included in the study, the extent to which the findings can be generalized is limited.

Sequencer: Illumina NovaSeq 6000. TCR cDNA was synthesized by 5'RACE template switching, which introduced a universal primer site and unique molecular identifiers. cDNA synthesis was primed from both the TCR alpha and TCR beta constant segments. Library amplification used two PCR steps, and the second PCR step added sample barcodes and sequencing adapters. Sequencing of libraries was performed on Illumina HiSeq 2500 (2x100 bp) or NovaSeq (2x150 bp). As for the original processing: Reads were demultiplexed and collapsed into UMI consensus sequences with MIGEC, and V(D)J alignment was performed with MiXCR. Clonotypes responding to the vaccine were identified with edgeR on replicate PBMC samples, with the criteria of FDR below 0.01 and a log2 fold change above 5 up to day 15. Each bulk clonotype received a CD4 or CD8 identity based on whether the sequenced CD4 or CD8 repertoire contained that clonotype at higher abundance. TCRdb ran its own pipeline on the public reads, namely fastp trimming at Q25 and MiXCR clone calling, and kept in-frame beta chains. All rows with the same CDR3 protein become a single entry with the most common DNA and genes. TCRdb assigned the V and J calls; the authors' analysis was not used. This sample lists 200,000 to 300,000 distinct CDR3 sequences; approximately 3.5% were detected once. Around a fifth of the sample goes to the ten largest clones.

The chain links TRBV7-6 with TRBJ2-7, with no reliable assignment of the D segment. Sequences were derived from PBMCs, sampled 15 days after the yellow fever booster vaccination. This TCR derives from a man in his late teens or twenties who received the YFV17D yellow fever vaccine. The CDR3 loop reads CASSLNGPDYEQYF. The sequence in DNA is TGTGCCAGCAGCTTAAATGGACCGGATTACGAGCAGTACTTC.